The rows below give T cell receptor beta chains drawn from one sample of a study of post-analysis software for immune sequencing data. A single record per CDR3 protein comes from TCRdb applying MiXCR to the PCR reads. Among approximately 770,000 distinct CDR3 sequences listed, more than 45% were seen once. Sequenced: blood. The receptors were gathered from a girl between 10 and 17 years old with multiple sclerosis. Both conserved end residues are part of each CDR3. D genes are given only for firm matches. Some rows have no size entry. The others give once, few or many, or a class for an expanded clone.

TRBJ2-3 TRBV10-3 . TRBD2 TGTGCCATCAGTGAATTCGGGACTAGCGGAACCTATACGCAGTATTTT CAISEFGTSGTYTQYF
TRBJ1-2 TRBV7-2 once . TGTGCCAGCAGCCGGAACCCGCCTACCTATGGCTACACCTTC CASSRNPPTYGYTF
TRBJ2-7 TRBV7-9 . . TGTGCCAGCAGCCCCCTCACGGGAGAGCTTCCCCACTACGAGCAGTACTTC CASSPLTGELPHYEQYF
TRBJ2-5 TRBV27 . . TGTGCCAGCAGTTACTCACAACAGGGGACCCAGTACTTC CASSYSQQGTQYF
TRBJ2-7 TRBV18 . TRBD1 TGTGCCAGCTCACCAGACAGGGGTAACGAGCAGTACTTC CASSPDRGNEQYF
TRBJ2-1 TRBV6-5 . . TGTGCCAGCAGTTATCCGGGAAATGAGCAGTTCTTC CASSYPGNEQFF
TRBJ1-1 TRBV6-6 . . TGTGCCAGCAGTTACCCGGAGGAGGGTTGGAAGGACACTGAAGCTTTCTTT CASSYPEEGWKDTEAFF
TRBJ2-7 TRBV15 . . TGTGCCACCAGCGGACATAGCGGACCTGCCTACGAGCAGTACTTC CATSGHSGPAYEQYF
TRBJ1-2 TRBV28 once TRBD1 TGTGCCAGCAGTTTTCCAGGGGGGAATGGCTACACCTTC CASSFPGGNGYTF
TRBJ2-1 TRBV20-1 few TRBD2 TGCAGTGCTATTTCGACTAGCGGAGGCAATGAGCAGTTCTTC CSAISTSGGNEQFF
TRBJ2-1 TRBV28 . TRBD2 TGTGCCAGCAGCTCCCTACTAGCGGGAGGGGTAAATGAGCAGTTCTTC CASSSLLAGGVNEQFF
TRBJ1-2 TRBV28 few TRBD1 TGTGCCAGCAGTCCCGGGGGACAGGGCCCCGTTTTTGGCTACACCTTC CASSPGGQGPVFGYTF
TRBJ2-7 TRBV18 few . TGTGCCAGCTCACCGGGACGCGGCCCGAGCGAGCAGTACTTC CASSPGRGPSEQYF
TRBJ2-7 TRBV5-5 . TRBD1 TGTGCCAGCAGCTCAATCCTGACAGGGGCGAGCTCCTACGAGCAGTACTTC CASSSILTGASSYEQYF
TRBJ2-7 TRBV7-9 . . TGTGCCAGCAGCTTAGATGTAGGGGGATACGAGCAGTACTTC CASSLDVGGYEQYF
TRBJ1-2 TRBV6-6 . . TGTGCCAGCAGTTACGGGAGGTTTCGCTATGGCTACACCTTC CASSYGRFRYGYTF
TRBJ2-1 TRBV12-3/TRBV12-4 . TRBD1 TGTGCCAGCACCCCCGAGGACAGGGGGACTCGTCGCTACAATGAGCAGTTCTTC CASTPEDRGTRRYNEQFF
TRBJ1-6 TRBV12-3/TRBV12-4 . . TGTGCCAGCAGTCAAACCAGGAATTCACCCCTCCACTTT CASSQTRNSPLHF
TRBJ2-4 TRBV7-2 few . TGTGCCAGCAGCTTAGTTGATGCTAGCGTGGCCAAAAACATTCAGTACTTC CASSLVDASVAKNIQYF
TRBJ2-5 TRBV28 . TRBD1 TGTGCCAGCAGTTTGGGACAGGGGGCCGTCACCGCAAAGGAGCAGTACTTC CASSLGQGAVTAKEQYF
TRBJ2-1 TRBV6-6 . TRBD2 TGTGCCAGCAGTTACCCACTAGCGGGACCCTACAATGAGCAGTTCTTC CASSYPLAGPYNEQFF
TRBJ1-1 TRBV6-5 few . TGTGCCAGCAGGGTAGGGCTCGCAGAAGCTTTCTTT CASRVGLAEAFF
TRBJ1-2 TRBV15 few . TGTGCCACCAGCAGAGCGATTGACTTACCCTATGGCTACACCTTC CATSRAIDLPYGYTF
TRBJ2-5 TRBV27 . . TGTGCCAGCAGTTCCACCCTAGGGGAGATGGAGTACTTC CASSSTLGEMEYF
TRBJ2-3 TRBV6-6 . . TGTGCCAGCAGTTACTTTGGGGAGGCCACAGATACGCAGTATTTT CASSYFGEATDTQYF
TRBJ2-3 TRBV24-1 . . TGTGCCACCGCGACAGGGACTAGCACAGATACGCAGTATTTT CATATGTSTDTQYF
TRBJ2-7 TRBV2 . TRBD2 TGTGCCAGCAGTGTGGGGACTAGCGCCTACGAGCAGTACTTC CASSVGTSAYEQYF
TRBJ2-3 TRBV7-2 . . TGTGCCAGCAGCGCGACGCCGGTCAGCACAGATACGCAGTATTTT CASSATPVSTDTQYF
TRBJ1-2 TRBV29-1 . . TGCAGCGTTGTGTCGGGGGCTCGGGGCTACACCTTC CSVVSGARGYTF
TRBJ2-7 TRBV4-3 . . TGCGCCAGCAGCCAAAGAAATGTGGGGGAAGACGAGCAGTACTTC CASSQRNVGEDEQYF
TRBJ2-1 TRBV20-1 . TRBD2 TGCAGTGCCCTCGGGCTAGCGGGTTACAATGAGCAGTTCTTC CSALGLAGYNEQFF
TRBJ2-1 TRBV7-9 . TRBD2 TGTGCCAGCAGCTTAGACCCGCTAGCGGCCTACAATGAGCAGTTCTTC CASSLDPLAAYNEQFF
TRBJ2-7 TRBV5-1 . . TGCGCCAGCAGCTTGCAGACGACGAATTACGAGCAGTACTTC CASSLQTTNYEQYF
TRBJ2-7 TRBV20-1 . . TGCAGTGCTAGTAAGGCAGGGGATTCCTACGAGCAGTACTTC CSASKAGDSYEQYF
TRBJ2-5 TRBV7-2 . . TGTGCCAGCAGCTTATCGGAGGGGAAGACCCAGTACTTC CASSLSEGKTQYF
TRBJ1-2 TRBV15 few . TGTGCCACCAGCAGAGAGATAGGGACAAATCTATATGGCTACACCTTC CATSREIGTNLYGYTF
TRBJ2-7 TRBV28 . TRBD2 TGTGCCAGCAGCTTGGCTGGGGAGGGCCCTACCCAGTACTTC CASSLAGEGPTQYF
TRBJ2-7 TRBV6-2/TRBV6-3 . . TGTGCCAGCAGTTACGGGGACATTATGCGGGAGCAGTACTTC CASSYGDIMREQYF
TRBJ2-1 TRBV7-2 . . TGTGCCAGCAGCCCTAGTCGAGGCAATGAGCAGTTCTTC CASSPSRGNEQFF
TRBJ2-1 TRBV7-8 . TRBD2 TGTGCCAGCAGCTTAGCTAGCGGGAGCTATGAGCAGTTCTTC CASSLASGSYEQFF